The following is a T cell receptor (beta chain) sequence with its context. This CDR3 comprises 15 residues. The V end lost 2 bases, the J end lost 2 bases, and 10 bases lay between the germline ends. Per the germline V gene, CDR1 is MNHNY and CDR2 is SVGAGI (reference sequence). These data come from a study of shared clonotypes between healthy human individuals. TCRdb's table, derived via immunoSEQ multiplex PCR, lists solely in-frame clones and lacks some. The sample carries some 1.5 million clones, 95% to 99% recorded once. The sequence came from a man aged 30-40 years in good health. The rearrangement links TRBV6-6 to TRBJ2-1; D is possibly TRBD2 (6 bases). Sequences were obtained from naive CD4+ T cells sorted from blood. As to subset: CD45RA+ positively selected. The chain's CDR3 is CASSYVAGTYNEQFF. The DNA of the CDR3 is TGTGCCAGCAGTTACGTTGCGGGAACCTACAATGAGCAGTTCTTC.